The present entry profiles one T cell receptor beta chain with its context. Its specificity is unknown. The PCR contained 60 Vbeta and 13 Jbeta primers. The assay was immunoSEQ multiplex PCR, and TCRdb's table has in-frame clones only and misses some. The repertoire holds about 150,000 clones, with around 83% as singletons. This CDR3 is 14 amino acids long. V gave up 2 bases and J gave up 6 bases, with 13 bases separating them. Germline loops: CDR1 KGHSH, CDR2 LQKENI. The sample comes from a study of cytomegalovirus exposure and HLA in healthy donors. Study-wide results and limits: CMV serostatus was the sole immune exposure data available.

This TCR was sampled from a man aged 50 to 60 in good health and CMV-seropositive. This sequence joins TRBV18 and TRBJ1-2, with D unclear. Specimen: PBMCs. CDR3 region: CASSPTREGDGYTF. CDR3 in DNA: TGTGCCAGCTCACCAACGAGGGAGGGCGATGGCTACACCTTC.